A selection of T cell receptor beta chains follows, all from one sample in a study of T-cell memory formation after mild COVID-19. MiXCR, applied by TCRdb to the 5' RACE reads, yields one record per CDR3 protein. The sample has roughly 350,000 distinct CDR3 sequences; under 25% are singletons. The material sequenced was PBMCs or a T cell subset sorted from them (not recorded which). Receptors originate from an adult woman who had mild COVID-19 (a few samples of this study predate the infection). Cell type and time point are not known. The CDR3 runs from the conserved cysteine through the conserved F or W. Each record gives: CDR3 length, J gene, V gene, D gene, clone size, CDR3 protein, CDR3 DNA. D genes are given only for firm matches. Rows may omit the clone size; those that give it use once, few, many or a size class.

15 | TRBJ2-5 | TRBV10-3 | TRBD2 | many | CAISEGLAGGETQYF | TGTGCCATCAGTGAGGGCCTAGCGGGAGGGGAGACCCAGTACTTC
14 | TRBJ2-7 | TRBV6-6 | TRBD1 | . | CASSYAGQGAEQYF | TGTGCCAGCAGTTACGCGGGACAGGGTGCCGAGCAGTACTTC
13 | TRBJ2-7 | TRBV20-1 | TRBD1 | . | CSGRTGGVGEQYF | TGCAGTGGTCGGACAGGGGGCGTAGGGGAGCAGTACTTC
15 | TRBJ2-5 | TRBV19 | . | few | CASSRASGGQETQYF | TGTGCCAGTAGTAGAGCCTCAGGGGGGCAAGAGACCCAGTACTTC
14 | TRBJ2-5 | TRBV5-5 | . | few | CASSPELALETQYF | TGTGCCAGCAGCCCGGAGTTGGCGTTGGAGACCCAGTACTTC
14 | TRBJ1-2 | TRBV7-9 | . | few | CASDYREKVDGYTF | TGTGCCAGCGACTACAGGGAGAAGGTTGATGGCTACACCTTC
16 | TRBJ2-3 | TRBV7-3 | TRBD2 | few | CASTSGTSPTTDTQYF | TGTGCCAGCACCTCAGGGACTAGCCCAACCACAGATACGCAGTATTTT
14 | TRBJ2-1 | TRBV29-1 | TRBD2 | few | CSALSGRSNNEQFF | TGCAGCGCCCTAAGCGGGAGGTCTAACAATGAGCAGTTCTTC
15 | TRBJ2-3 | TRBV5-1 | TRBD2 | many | CASSSGLATADTQYF | TGCGCCAGCAGCTCAGGACTAGCGACCGCAGATACGCAGTATTTT
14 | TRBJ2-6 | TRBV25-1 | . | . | CASRKNSGANVLTF | TGTGCCAGCAGGAAGAACTCTGGGGCCAACGTCCTGACTTTC
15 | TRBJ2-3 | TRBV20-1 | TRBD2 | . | CSASQTSGSTDTQYF | TGCAGTGCAAGCCAAACTAGCGGTAGCACAGATACGCAGTATTTT
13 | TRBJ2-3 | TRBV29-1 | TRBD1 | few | CSAGTASTDTQYF | TGCAGCGCTGGGACAGCTAGCACAGATACGCAGTATTTT
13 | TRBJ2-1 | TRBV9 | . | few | CASSVAIGLEQFF | TGTGCCAGCAGCGTAGCGATTGGACTAGAGCAGTTCTTC
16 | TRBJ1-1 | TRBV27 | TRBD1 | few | CASRPGTGALNTEAFF | TGTGCCAGCAGGCCCGGGACAGGAGCCTTGAACACTGAAGCTTTCTTT
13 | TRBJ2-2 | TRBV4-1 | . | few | CASSQVRTGELFF | TGCGCCAGCAGCCAAGTTAGGACCGGGGAGCTGTTTTTT
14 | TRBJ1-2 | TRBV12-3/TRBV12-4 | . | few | CASSFRGSYYGYTF | TGTGCCAGCAGTTTCCGGGGGTCGTACTATGGCTACACCTTC
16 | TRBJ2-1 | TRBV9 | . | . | CASSPRVAGGNNEQFF | TGTGCCAGCAGCCCCAGGGTGGCCGGGGGTAACAATGAGCAGTTCTTC
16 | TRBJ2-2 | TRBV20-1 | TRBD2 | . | CSARDPTSGGTGELFF | TGCAGTGCTAGAGATCCGACTAGCGGGGGAACCGGGGAGCTGTTTTTT
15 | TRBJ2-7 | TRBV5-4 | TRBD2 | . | CASSLGLASVDEQYF | TGTGCCAGCAGCTTGGGACTAGCGTCAGTCGACGAGCAGTACTTC
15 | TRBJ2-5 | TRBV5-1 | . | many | CASSFGSGSQETQYF | TGCGCCAGCAGCTTTGGGTCTGGGAGCCAAGAGACCCAGTACTTC
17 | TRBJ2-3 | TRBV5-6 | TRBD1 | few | CASSVREWTGRTDTQYF | TGTGCCAGCAGCGTCCGGGAGTGGACAGGGCGCACAGATACGCAGTATTTT
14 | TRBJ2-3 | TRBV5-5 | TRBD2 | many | CASRPIAGTDTQYF | TGTGCCAGCAGACCTATAGCGGGGACAGATACGCAGTATTTT
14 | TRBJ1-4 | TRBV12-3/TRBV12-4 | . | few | CASSSQNMEEKLFF | TGTGCCAGCAGTTCCCAGAATATGGAGGAAAAACTGTTTTTT
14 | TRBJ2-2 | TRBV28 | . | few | CATGLLSNTGELFF | TGTGCCACGGGACTCCTCTCGAACACCGGGGAGCTGTTTTTT
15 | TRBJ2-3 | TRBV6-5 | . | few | CASSFYGGGTDTQYF | TGTGCCAGCAGTTTCTACGGCGGGGGCACAGATACGCAGTATTTT
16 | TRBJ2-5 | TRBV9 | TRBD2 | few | CASSVSSGSVGETQYF | TGTGCCAGCAGTGTTAGTAGCGGGAGTGTAGGAGAGACCCAGTACTTC
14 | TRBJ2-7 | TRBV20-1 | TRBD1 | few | CSARIGGQGREQYF | TGCAGTGCTAGGATCGGGGGACAGGGGCGCGAGCAGTACTTC
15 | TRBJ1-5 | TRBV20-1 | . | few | CSARGGGRWNQPQHF | TGCAGTGCTAGAGGGGGAGGGCGGTGGAATCAGCCCCAGCATTTT
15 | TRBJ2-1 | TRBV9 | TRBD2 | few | CASSVTGGRYGEQFF | TGTGCCAGCAGCGTAACGGGCGGGAGGTATGGTGAGCAGTTCTTC
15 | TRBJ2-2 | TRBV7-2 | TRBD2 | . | CASSTSGRKAGELFF | TGTGCCAGCAGCACCAGCGGGAGGAAAGCCGGGGAGCTGTTTTTT
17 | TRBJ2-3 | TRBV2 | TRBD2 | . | CASSDRTSGDLTDTQYF | TGTGCCAGCAGTGACCGGACTAGCGGGGACCTCACAGATACGCAGTATTTT
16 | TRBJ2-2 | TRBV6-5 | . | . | CASKWTAPGETGELFF | TGTGCCAGCAAGTGGACCGCTCCGGGTGAGACCGGGGAGCTGTTTTTT
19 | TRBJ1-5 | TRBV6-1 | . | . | CASSEGSGEGPYSNQPQHF | TGTGCCAGCAGTGAAGGTTCAGGAGAGGGGCCTTATAGCAATCAGCCCCAGCATTTT
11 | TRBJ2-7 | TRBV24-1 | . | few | CATSDYSEQYF | TGTGCCACCAGTGATTACAGCGAGCAGTACTTC
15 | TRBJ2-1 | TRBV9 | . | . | CASSARGDRGNEQFF | TGTGCCAGCAGCGCCAGAGGGGACCGGGGCAATGAGCAGTTCTTC
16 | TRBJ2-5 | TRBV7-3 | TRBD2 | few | CASSPTGSGGLETQYF | TGTGCCAGCAGCCCAACCGGGAGCGGGGGTTTGGAGACCCAGTACTTC
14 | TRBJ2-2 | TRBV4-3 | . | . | CASSQDANTGELFF | TGCGCCAGCAGCCAAGACGCGAACACCGGGGAGCTGTTTTTT
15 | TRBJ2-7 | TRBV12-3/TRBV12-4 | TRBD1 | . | CASSPPGQGADEQYF | TGTGCCAGCAGCCCCCCGGGACAGGGCGCAGACGAGCAGTACTTC
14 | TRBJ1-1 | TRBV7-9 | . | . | CASSFEGGLTEAFF | TGTGCCAGCAGCTTTGAGGGGGGTCTGACTGAAGCTTTCTTT
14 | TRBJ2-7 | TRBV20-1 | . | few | CSATHRLVDGEQYF | TGCAGTGCTACCCACAGGCTAGTTGACGGCGAGCAGTACTTC
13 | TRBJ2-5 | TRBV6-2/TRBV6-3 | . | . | CASRETSSETQYF | TGTGCCAGCAGGGAAACTAGCTCCGAGACCCAGTACTTC